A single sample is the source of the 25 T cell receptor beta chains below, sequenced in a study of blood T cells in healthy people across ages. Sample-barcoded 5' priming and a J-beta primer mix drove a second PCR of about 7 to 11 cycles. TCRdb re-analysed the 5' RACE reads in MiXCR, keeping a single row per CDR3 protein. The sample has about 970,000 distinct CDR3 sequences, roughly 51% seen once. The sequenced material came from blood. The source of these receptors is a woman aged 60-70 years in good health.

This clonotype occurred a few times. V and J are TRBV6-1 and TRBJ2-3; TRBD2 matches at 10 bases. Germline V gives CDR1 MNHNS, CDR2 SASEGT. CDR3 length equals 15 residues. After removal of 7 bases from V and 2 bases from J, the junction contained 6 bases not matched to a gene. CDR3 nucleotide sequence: TGTGCCAGCACATGGACTAGCGGCCCCACAGATACGCAGTATTTT. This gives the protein CASTWTSGPTDTQYF.

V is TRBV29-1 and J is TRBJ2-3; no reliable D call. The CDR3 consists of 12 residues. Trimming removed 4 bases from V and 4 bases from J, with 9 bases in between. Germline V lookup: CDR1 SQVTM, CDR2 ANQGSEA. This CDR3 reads CSVGVQADTQYF. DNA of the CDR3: TGCAGCGTTGGTGTCCAAGCAGATACGCAGTATTTT.

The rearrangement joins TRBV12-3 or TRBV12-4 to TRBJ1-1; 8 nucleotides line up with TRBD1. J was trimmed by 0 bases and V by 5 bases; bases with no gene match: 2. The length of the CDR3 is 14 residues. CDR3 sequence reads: CASSETGVNTEAFF. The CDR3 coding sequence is TGTGCCAGCAGTGAGACAGGGGTGAACACTGAAGCTTTCTTT.

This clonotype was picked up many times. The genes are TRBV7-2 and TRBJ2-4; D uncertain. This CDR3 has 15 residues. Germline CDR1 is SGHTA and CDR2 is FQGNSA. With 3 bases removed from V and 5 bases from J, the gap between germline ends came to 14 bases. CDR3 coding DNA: TGTGCCAGCAGCTTCGGTCGGTTAGAACAAAACATTCAGTACTTC. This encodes CASSFGRLEQNIQYF.

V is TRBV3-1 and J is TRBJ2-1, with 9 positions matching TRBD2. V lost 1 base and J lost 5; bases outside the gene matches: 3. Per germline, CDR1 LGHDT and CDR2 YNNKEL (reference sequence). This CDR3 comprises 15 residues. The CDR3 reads CASSQVLAGHNEQFF. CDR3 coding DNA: TGTGCCAGCAGCCAAGTTCTAGCGGGGCACAATGAGCAGTTCTTC.

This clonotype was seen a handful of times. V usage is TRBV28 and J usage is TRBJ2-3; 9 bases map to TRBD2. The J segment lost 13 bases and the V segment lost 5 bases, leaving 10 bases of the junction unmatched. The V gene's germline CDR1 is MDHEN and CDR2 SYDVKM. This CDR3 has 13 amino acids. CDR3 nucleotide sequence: TGTGCCAGCAGTCTCCTTCGCGGGAGGGAAGAGTATTTT. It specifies CASSLLRGREEYF.

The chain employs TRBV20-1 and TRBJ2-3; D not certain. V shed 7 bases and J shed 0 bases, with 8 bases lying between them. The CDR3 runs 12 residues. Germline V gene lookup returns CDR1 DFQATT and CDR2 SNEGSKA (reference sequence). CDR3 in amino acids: CSDGHSTDTQYF. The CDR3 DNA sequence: TGCAGTGATGGTCACAGCACAGATACGCAGTATTTT.

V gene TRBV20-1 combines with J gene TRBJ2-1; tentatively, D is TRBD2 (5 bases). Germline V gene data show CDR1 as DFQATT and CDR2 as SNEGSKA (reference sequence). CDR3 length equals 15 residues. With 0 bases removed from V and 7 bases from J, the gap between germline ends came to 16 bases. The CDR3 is CSARDWAGSGNEQFF. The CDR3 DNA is TGCAGTGCTAGAGATTGGGCAGGATCGGGGAATGAGCAGTTCTTC.

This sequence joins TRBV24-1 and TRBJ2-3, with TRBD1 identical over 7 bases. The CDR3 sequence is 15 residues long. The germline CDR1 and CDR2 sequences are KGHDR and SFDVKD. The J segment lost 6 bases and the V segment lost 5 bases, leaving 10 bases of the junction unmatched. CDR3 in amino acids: CATSGPGQVRDTQYF. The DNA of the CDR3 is TGTGCCACCAGTGGTCCTGGACAGGTACGGGATACGCAGTATTTT.

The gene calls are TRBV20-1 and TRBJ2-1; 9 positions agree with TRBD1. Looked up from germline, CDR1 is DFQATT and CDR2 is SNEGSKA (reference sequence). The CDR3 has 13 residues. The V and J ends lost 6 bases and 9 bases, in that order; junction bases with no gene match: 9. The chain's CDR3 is CSAPGQGSSEQFF. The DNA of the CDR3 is TGCAGTGCACCGGGACAGGGATCGAGTGAGCAGTTCTTC.

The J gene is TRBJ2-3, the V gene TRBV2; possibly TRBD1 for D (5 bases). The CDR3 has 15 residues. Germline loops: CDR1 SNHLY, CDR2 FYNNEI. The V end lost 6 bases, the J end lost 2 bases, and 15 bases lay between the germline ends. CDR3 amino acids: CASRAQGIDTDTQYF. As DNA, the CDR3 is TGTGCCAGCAGGGCGCAGGGAATAGACACAGATACGCAGTATTTT.

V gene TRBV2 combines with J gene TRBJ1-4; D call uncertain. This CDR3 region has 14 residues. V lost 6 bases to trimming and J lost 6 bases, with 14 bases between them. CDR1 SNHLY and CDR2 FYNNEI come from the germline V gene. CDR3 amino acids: CASRGRQFYEKLFF. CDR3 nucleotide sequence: TGTGCCAGCAGGGGCCGGCAGTTTTATGAAAAACTGTTTTTT.

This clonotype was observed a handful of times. As DNA, the CDR3 is TGTGCCAGCAGCCTTAGACAGGGAGGACGAGAGACCCAGTACTTC. Translating gives CASSLRQGGRETQYF. The chain links TRBV3-1 to TRBJ2-5, with D possibly being TRBD1 (7 bases). The CDR3 runs 15 residues. Trimming removed 4 bases at V and 4 bases at J, with 16 bases between. CDR1 and CDR2 from the germline V gene are LGHDT and YNNKEL (reference sequence).

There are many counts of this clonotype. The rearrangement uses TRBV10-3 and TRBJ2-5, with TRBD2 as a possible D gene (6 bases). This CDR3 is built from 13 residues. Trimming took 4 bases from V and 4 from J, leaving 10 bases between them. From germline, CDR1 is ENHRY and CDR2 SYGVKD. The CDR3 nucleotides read TGTGCCATCAGTGGGACTACTGGAGAGACCCAGTACTTC. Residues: CAISGTTGETQYF.

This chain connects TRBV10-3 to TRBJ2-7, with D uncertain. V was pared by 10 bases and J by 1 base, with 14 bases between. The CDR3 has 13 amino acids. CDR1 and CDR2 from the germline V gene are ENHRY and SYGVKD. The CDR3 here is CATSADISYEQYF. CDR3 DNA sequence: TGTGCCACCTCGGCCGACATTTCCTACGAGCAGTACTTC.

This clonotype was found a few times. The CDR3 nucleotides read TGTGCCAGCACAGGCGAGACCCAGTACTTC. It yields the protein CASTGETQYF. The chain has TRBV6-2 or TRBV6-3 and TRBJ2-5; D is uncertain. This CDR3 is 10 amino acids long. The germline V gene encodes CDR1 MNHEY and CDR2 SVGEGT. The V and J ends lost 7 bases and 5 bases respectively, with 5 bases between them.

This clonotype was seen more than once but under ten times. CDR3 coding DNA: TGCAGCGTTGAAGAGTTTGGCGTAGCGGACAATGAGCAGTTCTTC. It translates to CSVEEFGVADNEQFF. J is TRBJ2-1 and V is TRBV29-1; maybe TRBD2 (6 bases). V lost 0 bases to trimming and J lost 5 bases, with 14 bases between them. CDR3 size: 15 residues. CDR1 is SQVTM and CDR2 is ANQGSEA in the germline V gene.

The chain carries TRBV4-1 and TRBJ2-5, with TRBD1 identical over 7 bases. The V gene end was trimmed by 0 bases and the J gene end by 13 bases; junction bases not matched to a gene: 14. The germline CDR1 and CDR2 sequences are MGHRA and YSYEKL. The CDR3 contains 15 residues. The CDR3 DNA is TGCGCCAGCAGCCAAGATGGGCAGGGGGTTGATCGGCGGTACTTC. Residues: CASSQDGQGVDRRYF.

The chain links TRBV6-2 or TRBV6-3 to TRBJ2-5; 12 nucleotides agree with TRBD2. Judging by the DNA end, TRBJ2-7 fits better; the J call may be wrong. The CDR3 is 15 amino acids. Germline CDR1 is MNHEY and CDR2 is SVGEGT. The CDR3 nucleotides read TGTGCCAGCCGTCTAGCGGGAGGGCCTATCAACGAGCAGTACTTC. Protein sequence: CASRLAGGPINEQYF.

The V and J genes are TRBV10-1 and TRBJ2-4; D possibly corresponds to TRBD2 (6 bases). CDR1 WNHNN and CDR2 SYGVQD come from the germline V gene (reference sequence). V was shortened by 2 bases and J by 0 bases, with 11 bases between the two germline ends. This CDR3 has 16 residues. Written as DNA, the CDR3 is TGCGCCAGCAGTGAGGGTGCGGGGATAGCCAAAAACATTCAGTACTTC. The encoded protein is CASSEGAGIAKNIQYF.

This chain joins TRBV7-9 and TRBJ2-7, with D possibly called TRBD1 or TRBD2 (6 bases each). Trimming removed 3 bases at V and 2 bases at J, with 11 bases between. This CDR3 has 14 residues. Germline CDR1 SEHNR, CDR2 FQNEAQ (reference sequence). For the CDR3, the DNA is TGTGCCAGCAGCTTGCGGGACAAACCCTACGAGCAGTACTTC. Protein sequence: CASSLRDKPYEQYF.

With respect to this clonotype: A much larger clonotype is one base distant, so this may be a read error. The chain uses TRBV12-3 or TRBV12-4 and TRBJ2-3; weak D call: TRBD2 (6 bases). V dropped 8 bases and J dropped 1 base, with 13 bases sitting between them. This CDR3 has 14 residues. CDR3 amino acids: CASGGSGRTDTQYF. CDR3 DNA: TGTGCCAGCGGAGGGAGCGGACGCACAGATACGCAGTATTTT.

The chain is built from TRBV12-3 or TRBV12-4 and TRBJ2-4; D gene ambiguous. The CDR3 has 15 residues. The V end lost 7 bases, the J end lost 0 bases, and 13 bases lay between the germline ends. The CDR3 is CASTPSWVAKNIQYF. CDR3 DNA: TGTGCCAGCACCCCTTCTTGGGTAGCCAAAAACATTCAGTACTTC.

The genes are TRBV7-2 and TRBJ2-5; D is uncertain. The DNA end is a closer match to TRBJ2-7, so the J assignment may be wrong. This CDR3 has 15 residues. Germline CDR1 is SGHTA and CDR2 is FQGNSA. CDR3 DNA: TGTGCCAGCAGTCTTAGAGATGGACCCATCTACGAGCAGTACTTC. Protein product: CASSLRDGPIYEQYF.

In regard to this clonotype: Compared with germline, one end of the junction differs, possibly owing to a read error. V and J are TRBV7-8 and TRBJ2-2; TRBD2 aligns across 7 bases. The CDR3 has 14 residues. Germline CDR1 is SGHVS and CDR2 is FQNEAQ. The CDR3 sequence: CTSSPRTGGPGLFF. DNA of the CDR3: TGTACCAGCAGTCCCAGAACGGGAGGACCCGGGCTGTTTTTT. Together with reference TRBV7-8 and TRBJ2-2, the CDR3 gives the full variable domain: GAGVSQSPRYKVAKRGQDVALRCDPISGHVSLFWYQQALGQGPEFLTYFQNEAQLDKSGLPSDRFFAERPEGSVSTLKIQRTQQEDSAVYLCTSSPRTGGPGLFFGEGSRLTVL.